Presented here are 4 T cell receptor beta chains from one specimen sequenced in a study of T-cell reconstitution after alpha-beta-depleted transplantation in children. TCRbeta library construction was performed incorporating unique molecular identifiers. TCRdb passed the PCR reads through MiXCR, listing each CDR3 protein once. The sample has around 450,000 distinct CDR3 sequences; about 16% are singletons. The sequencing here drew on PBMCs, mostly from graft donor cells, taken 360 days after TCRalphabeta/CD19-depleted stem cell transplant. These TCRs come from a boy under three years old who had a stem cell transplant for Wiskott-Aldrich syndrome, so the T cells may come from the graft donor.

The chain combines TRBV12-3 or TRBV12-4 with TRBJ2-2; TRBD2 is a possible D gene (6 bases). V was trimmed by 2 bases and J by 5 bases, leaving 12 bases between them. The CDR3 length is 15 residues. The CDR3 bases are TGTGCCAGCAGTTTAAAGGCGGGACCGACCGGGGAGCTGTTTTTT. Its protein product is CASSLKAGPTGELFF.

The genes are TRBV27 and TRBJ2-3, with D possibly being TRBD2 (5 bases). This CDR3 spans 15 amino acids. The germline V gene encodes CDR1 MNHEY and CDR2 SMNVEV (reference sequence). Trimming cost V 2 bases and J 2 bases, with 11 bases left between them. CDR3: CASSLVLANTDTQYF. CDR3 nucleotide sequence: TGTGCCAGCAGTTTAGTCCTAGCAAACACAGATACGCAGTATTTT.

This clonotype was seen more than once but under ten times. The CDR3 region has the DNA TGCAGTTTCCCCTTACAGACCGGGACTAGCGGGAGGATCAACGAGCAGTACTTC. Translating gives CSFPLQTGTSGRINEQYF. The rearrangement joins TRBV20-1 to TRBJ2-7, with 15 bases identical to TRBD2. This CDR3 is 18 amino acids long. Looked up from germline, CDR1 is DFQATT and CDR2 is SNEGSKA (reference sequence). Trimming removed 8 bases from V and 5 bases from J; junction bases left unmatched: 19.

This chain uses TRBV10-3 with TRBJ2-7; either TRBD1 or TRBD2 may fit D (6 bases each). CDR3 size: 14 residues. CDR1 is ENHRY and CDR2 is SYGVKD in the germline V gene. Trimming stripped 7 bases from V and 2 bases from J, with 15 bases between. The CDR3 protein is CAIMTGGTTYEQYF. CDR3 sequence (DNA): TGTGCCATCATGACCGGCGGGACAACCTACGAGCAGTACTTC.